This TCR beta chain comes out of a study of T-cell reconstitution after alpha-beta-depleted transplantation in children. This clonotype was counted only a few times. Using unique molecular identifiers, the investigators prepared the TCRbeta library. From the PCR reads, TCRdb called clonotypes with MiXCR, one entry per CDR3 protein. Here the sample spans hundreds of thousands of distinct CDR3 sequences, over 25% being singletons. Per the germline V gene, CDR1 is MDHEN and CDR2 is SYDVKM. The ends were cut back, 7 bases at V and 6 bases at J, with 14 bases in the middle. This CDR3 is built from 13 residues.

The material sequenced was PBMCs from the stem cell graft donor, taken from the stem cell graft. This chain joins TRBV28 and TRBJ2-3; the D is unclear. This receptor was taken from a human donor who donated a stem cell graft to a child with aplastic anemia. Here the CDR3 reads CASTQDFPDTQYF. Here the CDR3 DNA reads TGTGCCAGCACCCAAGACTTCCCGGATACGCAGTATTTT.